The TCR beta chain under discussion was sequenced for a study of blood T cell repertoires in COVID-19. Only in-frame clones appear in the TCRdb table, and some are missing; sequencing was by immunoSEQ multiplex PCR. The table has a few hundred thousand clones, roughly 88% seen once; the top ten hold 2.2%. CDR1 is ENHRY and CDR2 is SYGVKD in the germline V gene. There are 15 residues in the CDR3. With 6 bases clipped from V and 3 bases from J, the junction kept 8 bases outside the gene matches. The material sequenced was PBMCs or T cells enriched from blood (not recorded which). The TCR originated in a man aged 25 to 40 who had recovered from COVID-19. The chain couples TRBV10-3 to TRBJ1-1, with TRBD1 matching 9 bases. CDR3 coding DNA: TGTGCCATCAGGCGGGACAGGGAAGGGGACACTGAAGCTTTCTTT. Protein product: CAIRRDREGDTEAFF.